One and the same sample provided the 3 T cell receptor beta chains below, sequenced in a study of blood T cell repertoires in COVID-19. Assay used: immunoSEQ multiplex PCR; TCRdb lists only in-frame clones, some missing. This table has under 300,000 clones, over 75% appearing once. Specimen: PBMCs or T cells enriched from blood (not recorded which). Receptors were obtained from a woman between 25 and 40 years old who had recovered from COVID-19.

The chain has TRBV9 and TRBJ2-1, with a tentative D call TRBD1 (6 bases). Per germline, CDR1 SGDLS and CDR2 YYNGEE. Trimming removed 6 bases from V and 8 bases from J, with 15 bases in between. The CDR3 consists of 13 residues. The CDR3 nucleotides are TGTGCCAGCAACTTCAGGGGTATCGATGAGCAGTTCTTC. Its protein is CASNFRGIDEQFF.

This chain uses TRBV7-3 with TRBJ2-1; 9 nucleotides align to TRBD2. CDR1 is SGHTA and CDR2 is FQGTGA in the germline V gene. V lost 2 bases, J lost 10 bases, and 0 bases stayed unmatched. This CDR3 region has 12 residues. Here the CDR3 DNA reads TGTGCCAGCAGCTTACTAGCGGGAGAGCAGTTCTTC. Protein: CASSLLAGEQFF.

The CDR3 reads CASSSATGSTNEKLFF. The CDR3, as DNA: TGCGCCAGCAGCTCGGCCACCGGGAGCACTAATGAAAAACTGTTTTTT. The chain joins TRBV5-1 to TRBJ1-4; the D is unclear. V was trimmed by 3 bases and J by 2 bases, leaving 14 bases between them. Germline V gene data show CDR1 as SGHRS and CDR2 as YFSETQ. This CDR3 contains 16 residues.